The clone carrying this TCR beta chain occurred many times. Time point of the sample: after trial treatment. Treatment meaning: LDRT plus nivolumab, ipilimumab, low-dose cyclophosphamide and aspirin (RACIN trial). The therapy administered to donors comprised nivolumab, ipilimumab, aspirin, low-dose cyclophosphamide and low-dose radiotherapy. First-strand cDNA used TRAV- and TRBV-specific primers, covering alpha and beta chains. PCR amplification of the TCRs was performed with Phusion for 20 to 25 PCR cycles, and it relied on a constant-region primer together with a V-primer adapter. TCRdb reanalysed the reads using MiXCR and keeps one entry per CDR3 protein. The sample contains more than 70,000 distinct CDR3 sequences, 20% to 25% of which appear only once. In germline, CDR1 is GTSNPN, CDR2 SVGIG (reference sequence). The CDR3 runs to 11 residues. V lost 2 bases and J 6 bases, leaving 7 bases between the germline ends.

The data are from a study of low-dose radiotherapy and immunotherapy resistance in tumors. Sequencing used PBMCs, obtained after low-dose radiotherapy plus immunotherapy. The chain uses TRBV30 and TRBJ1-1; D unclear. This TCR derives from a female donor with ovarian cancer. CDR3 in amino acids: CAWSRRAEAFF. The CDR3 DNA sequence: TGTGCCTGGAGTCGACGTGCTGAAGCTTTCTTT. Filled out from reference TRBV30 and TRBJ1-1, the complete variable domain reads SQTIHQWPATLVQPVGSPLSLECTVEGTSNPNLYWYRQAAGRGLQLLFYSVGIGQISSEVPQNLSASRPQDRQFILSSKKLLLSDSGFYLCAWSRRAEAFFGQGTRLTVV.